This entry lists 20 T cell receptor beta chains sequenced from one sample in a study of CD4+ T cells in melanoma. This table comes from immunoSEQ multiplex PCR, and its TCRdb copy is limited to in-frame clones, with some not included. Of some 120,000 clones listed, about 92% are singletons. The sample consisted of peripheral blood. All receptors come from a human donor with melanoma.

This chain joins TRBV27 and TRBJ2-1; 8 bases are shared with TRBD2. Trimming cost V 3 bases and J 7 bases; bases outside gene matches: 8. CDR1 and CDR2 (germline): MNHEY, SMNVEV (reference sequence). The CDR3 loop spans 15 amino acids. The CDR3 protein is CASSFKAGGPNEQFF. CDR3 in DNA: TGTGCCAGCAGTTTTAAGGCGGGGGGACCGAATGAGCAGTTCTTC.

There are a few counts of this clone. The chain is built from TRBV18 and TRBJ2-3, with D perhaps given as TRBD1 or TRBD2 (5 bases each). Germline CDR1 is KGHSH and CDR2 is LQKENI. Trimming removed 3 bases from V and 1 base from J, with 14 bases in between. CDR3 size: 16 residues. The CDR3, as DNA: TGTGCCAGCTCACCCATAACTGTGGGGGGCACAGATACGCAGTATTTT. Translating it yields CASSPITVGGTDTQYF.

The chain has TRBV7-8 and TRBJ2-1; D gene uncertain. The CDR3 runs to 16 residues. Germline V lookup: CDR1 SGHVS, CDR2 FQNEAQ. Trimming shortened V by 0 bases and J by 0 bases, and 9 bases separated the two germline ends. The CDR3 DNA sequence: TGTGCCAGCAGCTTAGCGGGCCGTAGCTCCTACAATGAGCAGTTCTTC. Translated: CASSLAGRSSYNEQFF.

The J gene is TRBJ1-1, the V gene TRBV5-6; D uncertain. The germline gives CDR1 SGHDT, CDR2 YYEEEE. CDR3 size: 13 residues. Trimming cost V 0 bases and J 1 base, with 4 bases left between them. CDR3 DNA sequence: TGTGCCAGCAGCTTGGAACCGAACACTGAAGCTTTCTTT. It encodes CASSLEPNTEAFF.

The chain recombines TRBV5-6 with TRBJ1-1; TRBD1 aligns across 9 bases. This CDR3 is built from 13 residues. From germline, CDR1 is SGHDT and CDR2 YYEEEE. V was pared by 3 bases and J by 10 bases, with 7 bases of the junction left unmatched. CDR3 nucleotides: TGTGCCAGCAGCTACAACAGGGGGCGCGGAGCTTTCTTT. This codes for CASSYNRGRGAFF.

The genes are TRBV6-5 and TRBJ1-2; D gene ambiguous. V shed 5 bases and J shed 1 base, with 8 bases lying between them. Germline V gene sequence: CDR1 MNHEY, CDR2 SVGAGI. The CDR3 runs 13 residues. The CDR3 spells CASSPRVNYGYTF. CDR3 nucleotide sequence: TGTGCCAGCAGTCCAAGGGTTAACTATGGCTACACCTTC.

The chain combines TRBV6-1 with TRBJ1-5, with TRBD1 matching 10 bases. Trimming cost V 7 bases and J 3 bases; bases outside gene matches: 6. The CDR3 sequence is 15 residues long. CDR1 MNHNS and CDR2 SASEGT come from the germline V gene. CDR3 amino acids: CASTGQGGANQPQHF. The CDR3 region has the DNA TGTGCCAGCACCGGACAGGGGGGCGCCAATCAGCCCCAGCATTTT.

V gene TRBV2 combines with J gene TRBJ1-1; D is possibly TRBD1 (5 bases). Germline CDR1 is SNHLY and CDR2 is FYNNEI. Trimming took off 6 bases at V and 1 base at J, with 12 bases between the two ends. The CDR3 has 14 amino acids. CDR3 sequence: CASRSGFTNTEAFF. The CDR3 region has the DNA TGTGCCAGCAGGTCAGGGTTCACGAACACTGAAGCTTTCTTT.

The chain joins TRBV27 to TRBJ2-6; 10 bases line up with TRBD1. V dropped 9 bases and J dropped 1; count of bases not matched to a gene: 6. This CDR3 comprises 16 residues. Germline values: CDR1 MNHEY, CDR2 SMNVEV (reference sequence). CDR3 in amino acids: CASSGTGASGANVLTF. In nucleotides, the CDR3 is TGTGCCAGTTCCGGGACAGGGGCGTCTGGGGCCAACGTCCTGACTTTC.

Comment on this clone: The germline gene is not matched at one end of the junction; a read error may be the cause. The CDR3 is CASSGGQGQQTQYF. The DNA of the CDR3 is TGTGCCAGCAGTGGCGGACAGGGCCAACAGACCCAGTACTTC. The chain is built from TRBV2 and TRBJ2-5; 8 nucleotides match TRBD1. CDR1 and CDR2 (germline): SNHLY, FYNNEI. The CDR3 is 14 amino acids.

This chain uses TRBV5-1 with TRBJ2-1; 7 bases line up with TRBD1. Unmatched junction bases numbered 3, after V lost 7 bases and J lost 2 bases. Germline V gene lookup returns CDR1 SGHRS and CDR2 YFSETQ. There are 13 residues in the CDR3. CDR3 in DNA: TGCGCCAGCTCGGGACAGACCTACAATGAGCAGTTCTTC. Translation gives CASSGQTYNEQFF.

The chain recombines TRBV5-1 with TRBJ2-7; perhaps TRBD2 as D (6 bases). V lost 4 bases and J lost 5, with 10 bases in between. From germline, CDR1 is SGHRS and CDR2 YFSETQ. The length of the CDR3 is 12 residues. CDR3 sequence (DNA): TGCGCCAGCAGCGCGGGACCCAACGAGCAGTACTTC. Amino acid sequence: CASSAGPNEQYF.

This CDR3 is CASSPWTAGSSGANVLTF. The CDR3 DNA is TGTGCCAGCAGCCCTTGGACAGCGGGAAGCTCTGGGGCCAACGTCCTGACTTTC. The chain has TRBV7-9 and TRBJ2-6, with D possibly TRBD2 on 7 matching bases. The CDR3 is made up of 18 amino acids. Trimming stripped 5 bases from V and 0 bases from J, with 17 bases between. CDR1 is SEHNR, CDR2 FQNEAQ, per germline (reference sequence).

A single count supports this clone. The chain uses TRBV15 and TRBJ2-1, with D possibly being TRBD2 (5 bases). Germline CDR1 is LNHNV and CDR2 is YYDKDF (reference sequence). This CDR3 is built from 13 residues. Trimming left V 3 bases short and J 4 bases short, with 7 bases between. CDR3 DNA: TGTGCCACCAGCAGCCGGGAATACAATGAGCAGTTCTTC. Its protein product is CATSSREYNEQFF.

This clone was observed once. The V gene is TRBV6-1, the J gene TRBJ2-3; D perhaps matches TRBD2 (5 bases). The germline V gene has CDR1 MNHNS and CDR2 SASEGT. Trimming took off 6 bases at V and 1 base at J, with 11 bases between the two ends. This CDR3 region has 14 residues. As DNA, the CDR3 is TGTGCCAGCAGGAGGGAATGGGGCACAGATACGCAGTATTTT. This sequence encodes CASRREWGTDTQYF.

A single count supports this clone. This chain uses TRBV30 with TRBJ2-4, with 8 bases aligning to TRBD2. CDR1 and CDR2 (germline): GTSNPN, SVGIG (reference sequence). CDR3 length equals 14 residues. J lost 7 bases, V lost 7 bases, and 12 bases had no gene match. Here the CDR3 DNA reads TGTGCCTCCTCCCAGTCGGGGGGGCTTAACATTCAGTACTTC. This gives the protein CASSQSGGLNIQYF. Full variable domain (remainder filled in from reference TRBV30 and TRBJ2-4): SQTIHQWPATLVQPVGSPLSLECTVEGTSNPNLYWYRQAAGRGLQLLFYSVGIGQISSEVPQNLSASRPQDRQFILSSKKLLLSDSGFYLCASSQSGGLNIQYFGAGTRLSVL.

The V call is TRBV15, the J call TRBJ2-1; D uncertain. Trimming shortened V by 1 base and J by 1 base, and 14 bases separated the two germline ends. The CDR3 contains 17 residues. Germline-derived CDR1 and CDR2 are LNHNV and YYDKDF (reference sequence). CDR3 DNA: TGTGCCACCAGCAGAGCCAGTATTTTCGGTTCCTACAATGAGCAGTTCTTC. Translated, it gives CATSRASIFGSYNEQFF.

The chain uses TRBV6-6 and TRBJ2-5, with 7 bases lining up with TRBD2. This CDR3 has 16 residues. From germline, CDR1 is MNHNY and CDR2 SVGAGI (reference sequence). The V gene end was trimmed by 8 bases and the J gene end by 2 bases; junction bases not matched to a gene: 14. The CDR3 loop reads CASGAGVSPLQETQYF. CDR3 DNA: TGTGCCAGCGGGGCGGGGGTGTCCCCTCTTCAAGAGACCCAGTACTTC.

CDR3 loop: CASRPNLRYYGYTF. The CDR3 bases are TGTGCCAGCAGGCCGAATCTACGGTACTATGGCTACACCTTC. The chain links TRBV28 to TRBJ1-2; no firm D call. Trimming removed 6 bases from V and 3 bases from J, with 14 bases in between. Germline CDR1 reads MDHEN; CDR2 reads SYDVKM. This CDR3 is 14 amino acids long.

The chain uses TRBV27 and TRBJ2-7, with 11 bases fitting TRBD1. The V segment lost 5 bases and the J segment 4 bases; nucleotides outside the gene matches: 7. Germline V CDR1 and CDR2: MNHEY, SMNVEV (reference sequence). The CDR3 runs to 15 residues. For the CDR3, the DNA is TGTGCCAGCAGTGGGGGGGACAGGGGGATGTACGAGCAGTACTTC. Residues: CASSGGDRGMYEQYF.